The T cell receptor beta chain described here comes from a study of memory CD8 T cells in hepatitis C reinfection. Across the study: Chronic HCV followed reinfection in a couple of donors who cleared primary infection.

The time point was: late/post reinfection, 12 to 24 weeks after detection. The sorted cells went straight to TCR sequencing with no prior in vitro expansion. People who inject drugs from Montreal's HEPCO study were the donors. The assay was immunoSEQ multiplex PCR, and TCRdb's table has in-frame clones only and misses some. The sample has some 46,000 clones, roughly 89% seen once. Sequencing was done on a sample of naive CD8+ T cells sorted from blood. The sequence was obtained from a man between 18 and 35 years old with hepatitis C virus infection.

In DNA, the CDR3 is TGTGCCAGCAGCGTAGAAGGGACAGGGGTTTGGAATGAGCAGTTCTTC. It codes for CASSVEGTGVWNEQFF. This chain connects TRBV9 to TRBJ2-1, with TRBD1 matching 10 bases. The CDR3 has 16 amino acids. Per germline, CDR1 SGDLS and CDR2 YYNGEE. Unmatched junction bases numbered 7, after V lost 0 bases and J lost 7 bases.